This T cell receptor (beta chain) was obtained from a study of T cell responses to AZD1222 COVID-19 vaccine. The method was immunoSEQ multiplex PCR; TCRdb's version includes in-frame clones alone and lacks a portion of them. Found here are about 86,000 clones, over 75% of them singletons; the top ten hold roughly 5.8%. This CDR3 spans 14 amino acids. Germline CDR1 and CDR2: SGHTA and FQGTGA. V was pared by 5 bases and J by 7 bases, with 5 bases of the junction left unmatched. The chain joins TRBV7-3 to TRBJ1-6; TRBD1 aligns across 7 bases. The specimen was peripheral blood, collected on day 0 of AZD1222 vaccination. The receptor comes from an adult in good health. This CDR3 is CASSPGTANSPLHF. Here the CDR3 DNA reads TGTGCCAGCAGCCCCGGGACAGCAAATTCACCCCTCCACTTT.